Below, 20 T cell receptor beta chains from the same sample are listed, as sequenced in a study of shared clonotypes between healthy human individuals. Produced via immunoSEQ multiplex PCR; TCRdb's table is partial and in-frame only. Here the sample spans 850,000 to 1,200,000 clones, 65% to 75% being singletons. Sequencing was done on a sample of memory CD4+ T cells sorted from blood. The subset: CD45RA-negative fraction. These receptors came from a man aged 18-30 years in good health.

J is TRBJ1-1 and V is TRBV18; D is unresolved. The CDR3 contains 17 residues. Germline lookup yields CDR1 KGHSH and CDR2 LQKENI. With 2 bases removed from V and 0 bases from J, the gap between germline ends came to 16 bases. The DNA of the CDR3 is TGTGCCAGCTCACCAAATTCACTTCGAACCATGAACACTGAAGCTTTCTTT. It is translated as CASSPNSLRTMNTEAFF.

This chain links TRBV6-5 with TRBJ1-2; 11 bases are shared with TRBD1. This CDR3 comprises 13 residues. CDR1 is MNHEY, CDR2 SVGAGI, per germline. V trimming: 8 bases; J trimming: 8 bases; junction bases outside the gene matches: 7. The CDR3 is CASHGQGAVGYTF. As DNA, the CDR3 is TGTGCCAGCCATGGACAGGGGGCTGTCGGCTACACCTTC.

V gene TRBV30 combines with J gene TRBJ2-1, with D possibly being TRBD2 (6 bases). The CDR3 has 15 amino acids. Per the germline V gene, CDR1 is GTSNPN and CDR2 is SVGIG (reference sequence). Trimming cost V 0 bases and J 5 bases, with 14 bases left between them. DNA for the CDR3: TGTGCCTGGAGTGTACCGGGTAGCGGTAACAATGAGCAGTTCTTC. Encoded protein: CAWSVPGSGNNEQFF.

This chain joins TRBV7-9 and TRBJ1-4; no definite D call. This CDR3 spans 14 amino acids. Germline CDR1 is SEHNR and CDR2 is FQNEAQ (reference sequence). Trimming removed 5 bases at V and 8 bases at J, with 15 bases between. This CDR3 is CASSQGWVAEKLFF. The CDR3 DNA is TGTGCCAGCAGCCAAGGTTGGGTAGCGGAAAAACTGTTTTTT.

The V call is TRBV6-1, the J call TRBJ1-6; weak D call: TRBD1 (5 bases). The CDR3 has 13 amino acids. The V and J ends lost 6 bases and 6 bases respectively, with 9 bases between them. Germline lookup yields CDR1 MNHNS and CDR2 SASEGT. This CDR3 reads CASRRDPNSPLHF. The CDR3 DNA reads TGTGCCAGCAGGAGGGACCCTAATTCACCCCTCCACTTT.

The chain links TRBV5-5 to TRBJ2-6; 7 bases map to TRBD2. CDR1 SGHKS and CDR2 YYEKEE come from the germline V gene (reference sequence). The CDR3 is made up of 16 amino acids. The ends lost 4 bases at V and 2 bases at J; junction bases unmatched: 6. The CDR3 DNA reads TGTGCCAGCAGCCGACGGGGGGACCCTGGGGCCAACGTCCTGACTTTC. Its translation is CASSRRGDPGANVLTF.

This clone came up once. This rearrangement joins TRBV28 to TRBJ1-2; D is perhaps TRBD1 (5 bases). Germline loops: CDR1 MDHEN, CDR2 SYDVKM. Trimming cost V 5 bases and J 3 bases, with 10 bases left between them. The CDR3 runs to 13 residues. The CDR3 coding sequence is TGTGCCAGCAGTGGTGGGACGTACTATGGCTACACCTTC. This encodes CASSGGTYYGYTF.

With regard to this clone: Other DNA variants within this sample encode the same CDR3. V and J are TRBV5-1 and TRBJ1-1; D is possibly TRBD1 (5 bases). CDR3 length: 14 residues. V was cut by 0 bases and J by 1 base, with 7 bases left in between. Per the germline V gene, CDR1 is SGHRS and CDR2 is YFSETQ. DNA for the CDR3: TGCGCCAGCAGCTTGGATGGGGGGAACACTGAAGCTTTCTTT. It yields the protein CASSLDGGNTEAFF.

This rearrangement joins TRBV5-4 to TRBJ1-2, with 8 bases aligning to TRBD1. Losses at the gene ends were 3 bases for V and 6 bases for J; bases not matched to a gene: 4. In germline, CDR1 is SGHNT, CDR2 YYREEE (reference sequence). The CDR3 is 13 residues long. The CDR3 region is CASSWETGDGYTF. The DNA of the CDR3 is TGTGCCAGCAGCTGGGAGACAGGGGATGGCTACACCTTC.

The chain has TRBV4-3 and TRBJ2-3, with TRBD1 as a possible D gene (5 bases). V was trimmed by 2 bases and J by 0 bases, leaving 9 bases between them. This CDR3 has 15 amino acids. The germline V gene encodes CDR1 LGHNA and CDR2 YSLEER. In nucleotides, the CDR3 is TGCGCCAGCAGCCAAAGACCAGGGAGCACAGATACGCAGTATTTT. This codes for CASSQRPGSTDTQYF.

This clone was seen at least ten times. The chain has TRBV6-5 and TRBJ1-1; 7 nucleotides align to TRBD1. Losses at the gene ends were 6 bases for V and 3 bases for J; bases not matched to a gene: 7. Germline V lookup: CDR1 MNHEY, CDR2 SVGAGI. CDR3 length equals 14 residues. DNA of the CDR3: TGTGCCAGCAGCCACCGACAGGGTTACACTGAAGCTTTCTTT. Translating gives CASSHRQGYTEAFF.

This clone appeared once. The V and J genes are TRBV2 and TRBJ1-3; D is perhaps TRBD1 (5 bases). V lost 7 bases, J lost 0 bases, and 16 bases lay in between. The germline V gene encodes CDR1 SNHLY and CDR2 FYNNEI. This CDR3 has 16 residues. The CDR3: CASMKQGLNSGNTIYF. Written as DNA, the CDR3 is TGTGCCAGCATGAAGCAGGGCCTCAACTCTGGAAACACCATATATTTT.

The chain couples TRBV6-6 to TRBJ1-2; D is perhaps TRBD1 (5 bases). This CDR3 is 13 amino acids long. CDR1 is MNHNY, CDR2 SVGAGI, per germline (reference sequence). The ends were cut back, 6 bases at V and 7 bases at J, with 15 bases in the middle. The CDR3 protein is CASRKQLGGGYTF. In DNA form, the CDR3 reads TGTGCCAGCAGGAAACAACTGGGGGGTGGCTACACCTTC.

This sequence joins TRBV19 and TRBJ1-5, with 7 bases lining up with TRBD1. The length of the CDR3 is 15 residues. J was trimmed by 0 bases and V by 4 bases; bases with no gene match: 3. CDR1 and CDR2 (germline): LNHDA, SQIVND (reference sequence). This CDR3 reads CASSRGTDSNQPQHF. The DNA of the CDR3 is TGTGCCAGTAGTAGGGGGACAGATAGCAATCAGCCCCAGCATTTT. Full variable domain (remainder filled in from reference TRBV19 and TRBJ1-5): DGGITQSPKYLFRKEGQNVTLSCEQNLNHDAMYWYRQDPGQGLRLIYYSQIVNDFQKGDIAEGYSVSREKKESFPLTVTSAQKNPTAFYLCASSRGTDSNQPQHFGDGTRLSIL.

This clone was counted once. The V and J genes are TRBV7-2 and TRBJ2-2; the D call may be TRBD1 or TRBD2 (6 bases each). The germline gives CDR1 SGHTA, CDR2 FQGNSA. The CDR3 is made up of 16 amino acids. Trimming shortened V by 1 base and J by 4 bases, and 13 bases separated the two germline ends. In DNA form, the CDR3 reads TGTGCCAGCAGCTTAGGAGGCGGAGGGGGCACCGGGGAGCTGTTTTTT. Residues: CASSLGGGGGTGELFF. The full variable domain, its missing parts supplied by reference TRBV7-2 and TRBJ2-2, is GAGVSQSPSNKVTEKGKDVELRCDPISGHTALYWYRQSLGQGLEFLIYFQGNSAPDKSGLPSDRFSAERTGGSVSTLTIQRTQQEDSAVYLCASSLGGGGGTGELFFGEGSRLTVL.

The CDR3 loop is CSVNRGLGTEAFF. The DNA for the CDR3 is TGCAGCGTGAACAGGGGGTTGGGGACTGAAGCTTTCTTT. The chain has TRBV29-1 and TRBJ1-1; 8 nucleotides agree with TRBD1. Germline lookup yields CDR1 SQVTM and CDR2 ANQGSEA. After removal of 6 bases from V and 5 bases from J, the junction contained 8 bases not matched to a gene. The CDR3 length is 13 residues.

The chain is built from TRBV7-2 and TRBJ1-2, with 9 bases lining up with TRBD1. V was pared by 8 bases and J by 0 bases, with 4 bases of the junction left unmatched. The CDR3 sequence is 14 residues long. Germline CDR1 is SGHTA and CDR2 is FQGNSA. The CDR3 spells CASWTGVSNYGYTF. The CDR3 DNA is TGTGCCAGCTGGACAGGGGTATCTAACTATGGCTACACCTTC. Using reference TRBV7-2 and TRBJ1-2 for the parts outside the CDR3, the full variable domain is GAGVSQSPSNKVTEKGKDVELRCDPISGHTALYWYRQSLGQGLEFLIYFQGNSAPDKSGLPSDRFSAERTGGSVSTLTIQRTQQEDSAVYLCASWTGVSNYGYTFGSGTRLTVV.

V is TRBV10-3 and J is TRBJ2-2, with 7 nucleotides matching TRBD1. In germline, CDR1 is ENHRY, CDR2 SYGVKD. The CDR3 is 14 residues long. J lost 5 bases, V lost 5 bases, and 5 bases had no gene match. The CDR3 loop is CAISTGVQTGELFF. The CDR3 bases are TGTGCCATCAGTACAGGGGTCCAGACCGGGGAGCTGTTTTTT.

On this clone itself: This specimen includes other DNA sequences encoding the same CDR3. The rearrangement links TRBV6-1 to TRBJ2-7; D possibly matches TRBD1 or TRBD2 (5 bases each). V dropped 0 bases and J dropped 8 bases, with 11 bases sitting between them. The CDR3 is 13 amino acids. The germline V gene encodes CDR1 MNHNS and CDR2 SASEGT. Here the CDR3 DNA reads TGTGCCAGCAGTGAAGCGAGAGGGACCAAGCAGTACTTC. The encoded protein is CASSEARGTKQYF.

The chain uses TRBV9 and TRBJ1-5; the D gene is possibly TRBD1 (5 bases). The CDR3 length is 15 residues. V lost 0 bases to trimming and J lost 2 bases, with 9 bases between them. Germline V lookup: CDR1 SGDLS, CDR2 YYNGEE. CDR3 region: CASSVAPTGNQPQHF. The CDR3 nucleotides read TGTGCCAGCAGCGTAGCCCCGACAGGCAATCAGCCCCAGCATTTT.